Following are 19 T cell receptor beta chains from one sample sequenced in a study of shared clonotypes between healthy human individuals. Libraries were prepared by immunoSEQ multiplex PCR; TCRdb keeps only in-frame clonotypes and omits some of them. In the table there are more than 550,000 clones, just over 90% of which are singletons. CD45RO-negative CD8 cells positively selected for CCR7 made up the naive population, which excluded terminally differentiated effector memory CD45RA+ cells. Input material: naive CD8+ T cells sorted from blood. The receptors were sampled from a man aged 30 to 39 in good health.

This rearrangement joins TRBV29-1 to TRBJ2-3, with 8 bases aligning to TRBD2. Trimming cost V 3 bases and J 2 bases; bases outside gene matches: 7. The CDR3 has 15 residues. Germline V gene lookup returns CDR1 SQVTM and CDR2 ANQGSEA. CDR3 coding DNA: TGCAGCGTTGACTTAGCGGGGTGGGACACAGATACGCAGTATTTT. This gives the protein CSVDLAGWDTDTQYF.

As regards this clone: A read error likely explains this, since a far larger clone differs by one base. The gene calls are TRBV25-1 and TRBJ2-1; D is unresolved. The CDR3 is made up of 13 amino acids. Germline CDR1 is MGHDK and CDR2 is SYGVNS. The germline V and J ends were trimmed by 6 bases and 0 bases, with 6 bases remaining between them. CDR3 coding DNA: TGTGCCAGCAGCTGGGACTCCTACAATGAGCAGTTCTTC. The encoded protein is CASSWDSYNEQFF.

The chain joins TRBV6-1 to TRBJ2-1, with D possibly matching TRBD1 (6 bases). The CDR3 is 11 amino acids. Deletions cut 6 bases from V and 10 bases from J, with 10 bases between. Germline CDR1 reads MNHNS; CDR2 reads SASEGT. CDR3 amino acids: CASRIGTEQFF. CDR3 nucleotide sequence: TGTGCCAGCAGAATCGGGACAGAGCAGTTCTTC.

This chain links TRBV2 with TRBJ2-7; 11 bases fit TRBD2. In germline, CDR1 is SNHLY, CDR2 FYNNEI. This CDR3 has 17 residues. V trimming: 6 bases; J trimming: 3 bases; junction bases outside the gene matches: 13. The CDR3 is CASSPSGLAAKRYEQYF. In DNA, the CDR3 is TGTGCCAGCAGCCCATCGGGACTAGCGGCAAAACGCTACGAGCAGTACTTC.

The V and J genes are TRBV5-4 and TRBJ2-5, with a tentative D call TRBD2 (5 bases). Germline CDR1 SGHNT, CDR2 YYREEE (reference sequence). This CDR3 spans 16 amino acids. Deletions cut 0 bases from V and 4 bases from J, with 16 bases between. The CDR3 DNA follows: TGTGCCAGCAGCTTGGATCTGGCCAGCCGGGGAGAGACCCAGTACTTC. Its translation: CASSLDLASRGETQYF.

This chain connects TRBV10-2 to TRBJ2-1; TRBD1 or TRBD2 may be the D gene (6 bases each). In germline, CDR1 is WSHSY, CDR2 SAAADI. This CDR3 is 13 amino acids long. V was clipped by 11 bases and J by 9 bases, with 20 bases between them. DNA for the CDR3: TGCGCCTCGAGTAAGGGGGAGGTTAGTGAGCAGTTCTTC. The encoded protein is CASSKGEVSEQFF.

This chain links TRBV11-2 with TRBJ2-7, with TRBD1 matching 8 bases. The trim removed 6 bases at V and 3 bases at J, leaving 7 bases unmatched. This CDR3 region has 14 residues. In germline, CDR1 is SGHAT, CDR2 FQNNGV. The CDR3 reads CASRLRQGYYEQYF. CDR3 in DNA: TGTGCCAGCAGGTTAAGACAGGGGTACTACGAGCAGTACTTC.

V is TRBV19 and J is TRBJ2-1; 7 bases line up with TRBD2. The CDR3 spans 17 residues. The V and J ends lost 5 bases and 0 bases, in that order; junction bases with no gene match: 10. CDR1 and CDR2 (germline): LNHDA, SQIVND (reference sequence). The CDR3, as DNA: TGTGCCAGTAGTTCCTACAAAGCGGGGAACTCCTACAATGAGCAGTTCTTC. It translates to CASSSYKAGNSYNEQFF.

The chain is built from TRBV15 and TRBJ2-1, with 10 bases lining up with TRBD2. This CDR3 contains 17 residues. CDR1 and CDR2 (germline): LNHNV, YYDKDF (reference sequence). V trimming: 3 bases; J trimming: 5 bases; junction bases outside the gene matches: 10. The DNA of the CDR3 is TGTGCCACCAGCAGGCCGGGACTAGCGCCCGCGGACAATGAGCAGTTCTTC. Protein sequence: CATSRPGLAPADNEQFF.

The chain has TRBV11-2 and TRBJ2-7; 7 nucleotides match TRBD1. Germline CDR1 SGHAT, CDR2 FQNNGV. The J segment lost 7 bases and the V segment lost 4 bases, leaving 13 bases of the junction unmatched. The CDR3 has 15 residues. The CDR3 sequence is CASSSPRDSMGEQYF. In DNA form, the CDR3 reads TGTGCCAGCAGCTCTCCCCGGGACAGCATGGGGGAGCAGTACTTC.

V is TRBV28 and J is TRBJ1-1; D remains unclear. The CDR3 loop spans 12 amino acids. Germline V gene sequence: CDR1 MDHEN, CDR2 SYDVKM. Trimming took off 6 bases at V and 5 bases at J, with 10 bases between the two ends. CDR3 DNA sequence: TGTGCCAGCAGCCCAGATTGGACTGAAGCTTTCTTT. Its protein product is CASSPDWTEAFF.

The chain recombines TRBV27 with TRBJ2-7; 11 bases fit TRBD2. The CDR3 extends over 14 amino acids. V shed 4 bases, J shed 1 base, and the junction held 0 bases outside the gene matches. CDR1 is MNHEY, CDR2 SMNVEV, per germline (reference sequence). The CDR3 region has the DNA TGTGCCAGCAGTTCTAGCGGGAGGTCCTACGAGCAGTACTTC. Translated: CASSSSGRSYEQYF.

V gene TRBV4-1 combines with J gene TRBJ2-1; D unresolved. The CDR3 has 12 amino acids. Trimming took 3 bases from V and 8 from J, leaving 8 bases between them. Germline V gives CDR1 MGHRA, CDR2 YSYEKL. The CDR3 DNA reads as TGCGCCAGCAGCCAGAAATTCGATGAGCAGTTCTTC. Translation gives CASSQKFDEQFF.

The chain uses TRBV4-1 and TRBJ1-1; D is possibly TRBD1 (5 bases). CDR3 length equals 15 residues. The V end lost 1 base, the J end lost 0 bases, and 9 bases lay between the germline ends. Germline V gene data show CDR1 as MGHRA and CDR2 as YSYEKL. The CDR3 loop reads CASSQVGEMNTEAFF. CDR3 DNA sequence: TGCGCCAGCAGCCAAGTAGGGGAGATGAACACTGAAGCTTTCTTT.

The chain uses TRBV25-1 and TRBJ1-1; the match to TRBD1 covers 7 bases. Trimming at V came to 3 bases and at J to 0 bases, leaving 4 bases not matched to a gene. The CDR3 runs 15 residues. In germline, CDR1 is MGHDK, CDR2 SYGVNS. The CDR3 reads CASSDDRDMNTEAFF. CDR3 coding DNA: TGTGCCAGCAGTGACGACAGGGACATGAACACTGAAGCTTTCTTT.

The chain links TRBV6-5 to TRBJ2-7, with a weak D call TRBD1 (6 bases). Trimming removed 6 bases at V and 6 bases at J, with 12 bases between. The CDR3 runs 12 residues. Germline V CDR1 and CDR2: MNHEY, SVGAGI. This CDR3 reads CASSWEGGEQYF. The CDR3 DNA sequence: TGTGCCAGCAGCTGGGAAGGGGGCGAGCAGTACTTC.

This chain links TRBV6-5 with TRBJ2-7, with D perhaps assigned TRBD1 or TRBD2 (5 bases each). The CDR3 consists of 14 residues. V dropped 11 bases and J dropped 0 bases, with 17 bases sitting between them. Germline V CDR1 and CDR2: MNHEY, SVGAGI. The chain's CDR3 is CAASKGTFSYEQYF. CDR3 nucleotide sequence: TGTGCCGCCTCGAAGGGGACCTTCTCCTACGAGCAGTACTTC.

This chain connects TRBV5-6 to TRBJ2-3; no clear D. This CDR3 has 14 amino acids. The ends were cut back, 4 bases at V and 2 bases at J, with 11 bases in the middle. The V gene's germline CDR1 is SGHDT and CDR2 YYEEEE. CDR3 DNA: TGTGCCAGCAGCGCCGGGTCCTCCACAGATACGCAGTATTTT. Its translation is CASSAGSSTDTQYF.

The chain joins TRBV2 to TRBJ2-7; the D gene is possibly TRBD2 (6 bases). CDR1 is SNHLY and CDR2 is FYNNEI in the germline V gene. This CDR3 is 13 amino acids long. V lost 6 bases and J lost 3, with 12 bases in between. CDR3: CASRGGPIYEQYF. CDR3 bases: TGTGCCAGCAGAGGAGGGCCAATCTACGAGCAGTACTTC.